The source of this TCR beta chain is a study of cytomegalovirus exposure and HLA in healthy donors. Study-wide context: From donors who were HLA-typed, an early data release held about 85 million unique TCRs.

The CDR3 is 14 residues long. V lost 4 bases and J 0 bases, leaving 9 bases between the germline ends. The germline gives CDR1 SEHNR, CDR2 FQNEAQ (reference sequence). Regarding this clone: Antigen specificity is unknown.

Amplification used 60 Vbeta primers and 13 Jbeta primers. Assay used: immunoSEQ multiplex PCR; TCRdb lists only in-frame clones, some missing. The sample consists of approximately 110,000 clones, 74% of them appearing once. General study points: From TCR beta sequences, most subjects' HLA-A and HLA-B alleles were reportedly predicted accurately. Fewer N-insertions (relative to the roughly 610-donor mean) were reportedly seen in an Asian-associated ancestry cluster in a later analysis.

The genes are TRBV7-9 and TRBJ2-5; D unresolved. The clonotype originates from a man aged 45-60 years in good health and CMV-seropositive. The sample was PBMCs. CDR3 region: CASSSPAYQETQYF. Here the CDR3 DNA reads TGTGCCAGCAGCTCCCCCGCGTACCAAGAGACCCAGTACTTC.